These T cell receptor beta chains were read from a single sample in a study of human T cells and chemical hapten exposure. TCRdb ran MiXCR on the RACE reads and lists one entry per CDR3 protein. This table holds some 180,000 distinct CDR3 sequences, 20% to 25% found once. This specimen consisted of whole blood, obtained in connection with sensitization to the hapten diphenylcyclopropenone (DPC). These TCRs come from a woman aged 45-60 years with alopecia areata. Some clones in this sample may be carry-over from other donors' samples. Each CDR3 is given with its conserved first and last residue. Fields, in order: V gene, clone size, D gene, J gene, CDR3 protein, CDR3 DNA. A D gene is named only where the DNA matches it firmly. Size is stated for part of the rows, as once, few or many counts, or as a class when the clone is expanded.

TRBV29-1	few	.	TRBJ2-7	CSVTREYEQYF	TGCAGCGTTACCAGGGAGTACGAGCAGTACTTC
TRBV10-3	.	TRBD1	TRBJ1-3	CAISFPGGLSGNTIYF	TGTGCCATCAGTTTTCCAGGGGGTCTCTCTGGAAACACCATATATTTT
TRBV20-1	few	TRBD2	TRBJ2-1	CSAAGTSGTNEQFF	TGCAGTGCTGCCGGGACTAGCGGGACTAATGAGCAGTTCTTC
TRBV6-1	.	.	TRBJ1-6	CASTRHRPLSSYNSPLHF	TGTGCCAGCACCCGACACAGGCCCCTCAGCTCCTATAATTCACCCCTCCACTTT
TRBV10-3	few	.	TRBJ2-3	CAISESVGAGTDTQYF	TGTGCCATCAGTGAGTCGGTAGGGGCTGGGACAGATACGCAGTATTTT
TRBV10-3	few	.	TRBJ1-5	CAPRYYSNQPQHF	TGTGCCCCCCGATACTATAGCAATCAGCCCCAGCATTTT
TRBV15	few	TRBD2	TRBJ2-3	CATSRSGTGTDTQYF	TGTGCCACCAGCAGGAGCGGGACTGGCACAGATACGCAGTATTTT
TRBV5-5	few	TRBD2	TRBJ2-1	CASSSGAGVITNEQFF	TGTGCCAGCAGCTCTGGAGCGGGAGTAATTACCAATGAGCAGTTCTTC
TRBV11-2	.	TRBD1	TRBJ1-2	CASSLAGQGEGYTF	TGTGCCAGCAGCTTAGCGGGACAGGGGGAAGGCTACACCTTC
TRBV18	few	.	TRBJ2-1	CASSPGDEQFF	TGTGCCAGCTCACCCGGGGATGAGCAGTTCTTC
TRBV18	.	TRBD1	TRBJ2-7	CASSPETGEQYF	TGTGCCAGCTCACCCGAGACAGGGGAGCAGTACTTC
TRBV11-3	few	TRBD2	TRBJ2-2	CASSLASGASGRSRNTGELFF	TGTGCCAGCAGCTTAGCTAGCGGGGCTAGCGGGAGGAGCCGAAACACCGGGGAGCTGTTTTTT
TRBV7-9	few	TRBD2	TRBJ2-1	CASSFPYRLAGVVGEQFF	TGTGCCAGCAGCTTCCCCTACAGACTAGCGGGAGTGGTCGGTGAGCAGTTCTTC
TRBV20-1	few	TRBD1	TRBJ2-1	CSANHGTGVLGEQFF	TGCAGTGCTAACCACGGGACAGGGGTCCTAGGTGAGCAGTTCTTC
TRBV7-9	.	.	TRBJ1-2	CASSLAGSVSSNYGYTF	TGTGCCAGCAGCTTAGCAGGGAGTGTCAGTTCTAACTATGGCTACACCTTC
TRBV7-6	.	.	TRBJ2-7	CASSPEQGDSYERYF	TGTGCCAGCAGCCCTGAACAGGGAGACTCCTACGAGCGGTACTTC
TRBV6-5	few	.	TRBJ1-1	CASSSFGRTNTEAFF	TGTGCCAGCAGTTCCTTCGGACGTACGAACACTGAAGCTTTCTTT
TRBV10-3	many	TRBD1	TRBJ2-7	CAISEDGQVYEQYF	TGTGCCATCAGTGAGGACGGACAGGTCTACGAGCAGTACTTC
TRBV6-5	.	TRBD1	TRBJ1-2	CASSQGATNYGYTF	TGTGCCAGCAGTCAGGGGGCGACTAACTATGGCTACACCTTC
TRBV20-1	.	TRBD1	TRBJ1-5	CSAPSGGGNQPQHF	TGCAGTGCCCCTTCAGGGGGCGGCAATCAGCCCCAGCATTTT
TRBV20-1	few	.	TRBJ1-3	CSARGRKNEGNTIYF	TGCAGTGCTAGAGGACGTAAAAATGAGGGAAACACCATATATTTT